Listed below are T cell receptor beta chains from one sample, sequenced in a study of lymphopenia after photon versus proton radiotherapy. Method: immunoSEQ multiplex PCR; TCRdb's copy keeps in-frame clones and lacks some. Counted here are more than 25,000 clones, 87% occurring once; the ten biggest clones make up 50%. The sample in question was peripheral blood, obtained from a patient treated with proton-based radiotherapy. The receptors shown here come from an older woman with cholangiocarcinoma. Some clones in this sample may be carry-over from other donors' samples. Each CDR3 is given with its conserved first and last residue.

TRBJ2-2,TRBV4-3,CASSQQSGTITGELFF
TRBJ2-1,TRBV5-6,CASSLAGGRYNEQFF
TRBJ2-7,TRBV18,CASSPIAGDTDEQYF
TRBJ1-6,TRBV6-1,CASSEVGGQGNSPLHF
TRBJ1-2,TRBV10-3,CAISESGYGYTF
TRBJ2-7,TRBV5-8,CASRRTGGADEQYF
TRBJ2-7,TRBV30,CAWSPSWGPYEQYF
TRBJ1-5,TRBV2,CASTQGGGNQPQHF
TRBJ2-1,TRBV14,CASSPALFVGGAGEQFF
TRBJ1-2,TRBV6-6,CASSYTDGYDGYTF
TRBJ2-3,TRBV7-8,CASSLVAGKSYTDTQYF
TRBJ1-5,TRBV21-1,CASSKWIPRTGVNQPQHF
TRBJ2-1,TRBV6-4,CASSDSWVGEQFF
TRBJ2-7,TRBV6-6,CASSPTGYEQYF
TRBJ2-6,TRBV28,CASSEASGANVLTF
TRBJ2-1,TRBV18,CASSPPSGPREQFF
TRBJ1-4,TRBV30,CAWSVPGAVWNEKLFF
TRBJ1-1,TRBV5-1,CASSLTGSNTEAFF
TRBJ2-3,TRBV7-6,CASSLWTGKTDTQYF
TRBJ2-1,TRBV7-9,CASSFLGDNEQFF
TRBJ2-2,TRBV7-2,CASSHRDGWAGELFF
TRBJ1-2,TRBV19,CASSKALGGPGYTF
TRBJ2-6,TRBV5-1,CASSFKGSGANVLTF
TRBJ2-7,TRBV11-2,CASSLGRGAGEQYF
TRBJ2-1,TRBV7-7,CASSSQGASYNEQFF
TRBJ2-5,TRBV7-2,CASSLGSRETQYF
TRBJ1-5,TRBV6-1,CASSDGYDAGASNQPQHF
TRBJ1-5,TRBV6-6,CASRTGTGNQPQHF
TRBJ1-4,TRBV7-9,CASSLGHFEILNEKLFF
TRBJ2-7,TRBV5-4,CASHDRGNYEQYF
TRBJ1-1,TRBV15,CATSRDQSLTEAFF
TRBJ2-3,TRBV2,CASVDQGDTQYF
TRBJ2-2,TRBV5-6,CASSSNGGNTGELFF
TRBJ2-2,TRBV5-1,CASSLVWASGDYTGELFF
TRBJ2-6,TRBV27,CASSSRVSGANVLTF
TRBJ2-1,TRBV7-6,CASSLVAGGSYNEQFF
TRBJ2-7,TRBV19,CASSTAVTSVYEQYF
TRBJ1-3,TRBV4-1,CASSQDWQARDTIYF
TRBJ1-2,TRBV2,CATAGTSGGYTF
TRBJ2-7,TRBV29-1,CSVTHRTYEQYF
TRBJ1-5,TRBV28,CASSLGGGWGNQPQHF
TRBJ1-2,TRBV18,CASSPDRWPFGGYTF